This TCR beta chain was sequenced in a study of CD8 T cells in ankylosing spondylitis. TCRdb re-analysed the 5' RACE reads in MiXCR, keeping a single row per CDR3 protein. The sample contains about 36,000 distinct CDR3 sequences, around an eighth of which appear only once. Germline V gene data show CDR1 as SEHNR and CDR2 as FQNEAQ (reference sequence). This CDR3 spans 15 amino acids. Trimming took off 5 bases at V and 3 bases at J, with 17 bases between the two ends. This clonotype was counted between two and nine times. The sequenced sample consisted of synovial fluid, either unsorted or a sorted T cell fraction (not recorded which). The chain recombines TRBV7-9 with TRBJ2-7, with D hard to call. The receptor was isolated from a male donor with ankylosing spondylitis. CDR3 region: CASSLESRFGYEQYF. CDR3 sequence (DNA): TGTGCCAGCAGCCTAGAGAGCCGATTCGGCTACGAGCAGTACTTC.